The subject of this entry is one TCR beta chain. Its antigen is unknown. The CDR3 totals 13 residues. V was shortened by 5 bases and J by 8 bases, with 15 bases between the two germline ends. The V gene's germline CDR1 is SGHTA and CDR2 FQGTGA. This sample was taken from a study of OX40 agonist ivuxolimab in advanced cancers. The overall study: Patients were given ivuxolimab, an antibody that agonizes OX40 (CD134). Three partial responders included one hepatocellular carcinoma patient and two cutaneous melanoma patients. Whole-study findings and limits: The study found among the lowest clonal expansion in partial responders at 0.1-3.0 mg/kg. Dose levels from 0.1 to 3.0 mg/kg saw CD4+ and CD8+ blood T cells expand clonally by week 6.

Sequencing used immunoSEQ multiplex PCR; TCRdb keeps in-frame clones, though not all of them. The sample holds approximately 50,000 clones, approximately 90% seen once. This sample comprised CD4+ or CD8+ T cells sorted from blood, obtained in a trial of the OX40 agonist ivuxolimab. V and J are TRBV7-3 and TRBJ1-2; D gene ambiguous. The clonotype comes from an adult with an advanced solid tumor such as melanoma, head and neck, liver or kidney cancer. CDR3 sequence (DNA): TGTGCCAGCAGCCCGGGCCCTCGGCAGGGCTACACCTTC. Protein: CASSPGPRQGYTF.